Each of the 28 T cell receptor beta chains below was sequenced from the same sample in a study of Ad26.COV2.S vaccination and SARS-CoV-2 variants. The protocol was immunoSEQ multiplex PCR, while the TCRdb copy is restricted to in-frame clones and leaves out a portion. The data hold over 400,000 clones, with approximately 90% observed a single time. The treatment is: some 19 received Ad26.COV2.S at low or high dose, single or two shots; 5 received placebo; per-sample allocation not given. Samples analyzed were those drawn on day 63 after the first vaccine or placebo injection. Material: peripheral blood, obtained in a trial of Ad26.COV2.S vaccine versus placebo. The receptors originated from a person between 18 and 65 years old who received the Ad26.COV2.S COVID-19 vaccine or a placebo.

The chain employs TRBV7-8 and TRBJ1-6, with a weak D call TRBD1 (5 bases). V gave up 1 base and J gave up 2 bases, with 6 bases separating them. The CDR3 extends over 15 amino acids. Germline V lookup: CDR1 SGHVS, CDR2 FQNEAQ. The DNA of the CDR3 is TGTGCCAGCAGCTTAGGCAGGGCCTATAATTCACCCCTCCACTTT. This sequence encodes CASSLGRAYNSPLHF.

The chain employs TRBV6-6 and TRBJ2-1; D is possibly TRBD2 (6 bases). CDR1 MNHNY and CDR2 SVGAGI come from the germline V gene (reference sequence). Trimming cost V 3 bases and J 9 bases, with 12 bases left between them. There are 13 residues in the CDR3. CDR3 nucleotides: TGTGCCAGCAGTTATCTGGAGGGGAGTGAGCAGTTCTTC. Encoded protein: CASSYLEGSEQFF.

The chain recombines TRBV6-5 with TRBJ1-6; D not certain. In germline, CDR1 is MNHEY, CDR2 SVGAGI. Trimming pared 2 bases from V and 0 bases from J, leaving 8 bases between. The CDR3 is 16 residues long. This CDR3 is CASSYRASSYNSPLHF. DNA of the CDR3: TGTGCCAGCAGTTACCGGGCCAGCTCCTATAATTCACCCCTCCACTTT.

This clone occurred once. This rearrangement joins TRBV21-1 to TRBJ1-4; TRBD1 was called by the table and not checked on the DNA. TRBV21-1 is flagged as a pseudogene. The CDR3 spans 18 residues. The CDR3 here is CASRRPGQGDATNEKLFF. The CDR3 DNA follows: TGTGCCAGCAGACGACCGGGACAGGGGGACGCAACTAATGAAAAACTGTTTTTT.

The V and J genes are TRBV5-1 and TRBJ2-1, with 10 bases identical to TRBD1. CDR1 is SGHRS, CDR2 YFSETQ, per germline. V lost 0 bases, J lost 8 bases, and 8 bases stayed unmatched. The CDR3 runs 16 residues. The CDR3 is CASSLAGTGEWDEQFF. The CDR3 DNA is TGCGCCAGCAGCTTGGCCGGGACAGGGGAGTGGGATGAGCAGTTCTTC.

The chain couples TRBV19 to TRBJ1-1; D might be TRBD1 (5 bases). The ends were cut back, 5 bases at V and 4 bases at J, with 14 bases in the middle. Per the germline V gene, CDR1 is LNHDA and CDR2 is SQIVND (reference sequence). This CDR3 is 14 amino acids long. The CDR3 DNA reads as TGTGCCAGTAGTCCCTGGGTAACAGGCACTGAAGCTTTCTTT. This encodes CASSPWVTGTEAFF.

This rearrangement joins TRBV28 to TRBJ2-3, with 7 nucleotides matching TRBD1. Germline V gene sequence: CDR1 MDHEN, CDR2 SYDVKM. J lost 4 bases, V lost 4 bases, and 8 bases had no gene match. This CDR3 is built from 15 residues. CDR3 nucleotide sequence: TGTGCCAGCAGTTCTCATGACAGGGCGGCAGATACGCAGTATTTT. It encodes CASSSHDRAADTQYF.

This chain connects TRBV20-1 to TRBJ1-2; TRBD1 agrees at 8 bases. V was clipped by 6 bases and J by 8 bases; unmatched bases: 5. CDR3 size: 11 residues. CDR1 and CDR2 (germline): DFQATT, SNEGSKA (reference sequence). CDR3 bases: TGCAGTGCGAGGACAGGGCGGGGCTACACCTTC. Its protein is CSARTGRGYTF.

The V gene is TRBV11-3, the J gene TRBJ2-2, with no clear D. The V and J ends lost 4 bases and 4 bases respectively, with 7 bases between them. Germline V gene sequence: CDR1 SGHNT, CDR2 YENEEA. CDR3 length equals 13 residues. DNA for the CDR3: TGTGCCAGCAGCTCCCCTCCCACCGGGGAGCTGTTTTTT. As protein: CASSSPPTGELFF. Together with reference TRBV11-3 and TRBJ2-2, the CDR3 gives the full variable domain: EAGVVQSPRYKIIEKKQPVAFWCNPISGHNTLYWYLQNLGQGPELLIRYENEEAVDDSQLPKDRFSAERLKGVDSTLKIQPAELGDSAVYLCASSSPPTGELFFGEGSRLTVL.

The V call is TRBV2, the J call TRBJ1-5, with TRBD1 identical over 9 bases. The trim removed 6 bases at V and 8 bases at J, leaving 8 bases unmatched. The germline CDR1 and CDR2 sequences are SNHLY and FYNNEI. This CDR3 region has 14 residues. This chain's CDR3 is CASRGQGGMEPQHF. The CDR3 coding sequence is TGTGCCAGCAGGGGACAGGGAGGAATGGAGCCCCAGCATTTT.

The CDR3 is CASSYTENTEAFF. The CDR3 region has the DNA TGTGCCAGCAGCTACACAGAGAACACTGAAGCTTTCTTT. This rearrangement joins TRBV5-5 to TRBJ1-1; D is unresolved. The germline gives CDR1 SGHKS, CDR2 YYEKEE (reference sequence). Trimming took off 3 bases at V and 1 base at J, with 7 bases between the two ends. The CDR3 has 13 residues.

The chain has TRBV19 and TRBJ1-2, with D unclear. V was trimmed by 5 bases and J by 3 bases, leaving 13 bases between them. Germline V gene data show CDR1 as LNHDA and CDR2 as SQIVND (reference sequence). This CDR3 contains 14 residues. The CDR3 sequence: CASSSRVEDYGYTF. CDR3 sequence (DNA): TGTGCCAGTAGTTCGAGAGTTGAGGACTATGGCTACACCTTC.

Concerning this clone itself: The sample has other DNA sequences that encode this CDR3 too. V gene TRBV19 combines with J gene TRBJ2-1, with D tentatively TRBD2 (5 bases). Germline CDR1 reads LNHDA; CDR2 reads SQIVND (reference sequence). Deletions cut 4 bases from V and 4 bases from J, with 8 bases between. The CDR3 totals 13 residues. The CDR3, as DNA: TGTGCCAGTAGTACCTCGGGATACAATGAGCAGTTCTTC. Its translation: CASSTSGYNEQFF.

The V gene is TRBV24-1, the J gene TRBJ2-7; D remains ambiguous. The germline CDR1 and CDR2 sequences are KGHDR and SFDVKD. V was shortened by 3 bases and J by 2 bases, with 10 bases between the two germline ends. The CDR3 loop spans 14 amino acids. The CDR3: CATSDGQNPYEQYF. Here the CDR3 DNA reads TGTGCCACCAGTGATGGGCAGAACCCCTACGAGCAGTACTTC.

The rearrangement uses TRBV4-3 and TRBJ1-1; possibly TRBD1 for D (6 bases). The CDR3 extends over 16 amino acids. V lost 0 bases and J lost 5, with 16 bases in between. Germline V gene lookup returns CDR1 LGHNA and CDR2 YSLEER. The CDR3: CASSQETRTASTEAFF. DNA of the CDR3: TGCGCCAGCAGCCAAGAGACCCGGACAGCCTCGACTGAAGCTTTCTTT.

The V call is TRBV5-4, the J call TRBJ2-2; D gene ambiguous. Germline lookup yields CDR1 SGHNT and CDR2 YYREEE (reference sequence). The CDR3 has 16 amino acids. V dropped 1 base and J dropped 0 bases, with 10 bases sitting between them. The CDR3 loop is CASSLQAGPNTGELFF. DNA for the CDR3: TGTGCCAGCAGCTTGCAGGCAGGACCGAACACCGGGGAGCTGTTTTTT.

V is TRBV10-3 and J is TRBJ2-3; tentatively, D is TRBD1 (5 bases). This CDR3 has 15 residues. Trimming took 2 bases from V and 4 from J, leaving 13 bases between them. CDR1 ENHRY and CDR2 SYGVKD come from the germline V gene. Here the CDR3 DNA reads TGTGCCATCAGTGAGAGGGGTGGGGCTGCAGATACGCAGTATTTT. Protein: CAISERGGAADTQYF.

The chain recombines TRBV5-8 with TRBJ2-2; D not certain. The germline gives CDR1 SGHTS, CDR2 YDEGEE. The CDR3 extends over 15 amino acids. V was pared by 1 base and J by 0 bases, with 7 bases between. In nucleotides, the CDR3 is TGTGCCAGCAGCTTGACGGTAACGAACACCGGGGAGCTGTTTTTT. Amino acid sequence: CASSLTVTNTGELFF.

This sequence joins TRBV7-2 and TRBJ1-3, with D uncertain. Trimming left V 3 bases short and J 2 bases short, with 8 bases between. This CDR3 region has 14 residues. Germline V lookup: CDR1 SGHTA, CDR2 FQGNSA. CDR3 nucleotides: TGTGCCAGCAGCTTCGGGATAGCTGGAAACACCATATATTTT. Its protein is CASSFGIAGNTIYF.

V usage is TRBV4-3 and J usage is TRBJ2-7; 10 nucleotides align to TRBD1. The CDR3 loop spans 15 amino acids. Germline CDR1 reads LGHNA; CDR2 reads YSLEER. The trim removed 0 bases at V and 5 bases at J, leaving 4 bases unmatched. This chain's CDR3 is CASSQDGTGDNEQYF. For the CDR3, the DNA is TGCGCCAGCAGCCAAGATGGGACAGGGGATAACGAGCAGTACTTC.

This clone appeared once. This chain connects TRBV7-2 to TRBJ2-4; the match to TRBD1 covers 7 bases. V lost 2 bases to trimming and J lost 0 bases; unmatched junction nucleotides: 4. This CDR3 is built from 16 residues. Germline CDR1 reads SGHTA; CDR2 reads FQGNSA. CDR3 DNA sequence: TGTGCCAGCAGCTTATCCGCAGGGGGAGCCAAAAACATTCAGTACTTC. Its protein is CASSLSAGGAKNIQYF.

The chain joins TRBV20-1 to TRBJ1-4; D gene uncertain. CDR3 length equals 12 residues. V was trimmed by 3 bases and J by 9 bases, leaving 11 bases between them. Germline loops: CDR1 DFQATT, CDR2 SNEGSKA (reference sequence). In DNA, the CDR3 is TGCAGTGCTAGTTACCTAACGAAAAAACTGTTTTTT. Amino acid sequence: CSASYLTKKLFF.

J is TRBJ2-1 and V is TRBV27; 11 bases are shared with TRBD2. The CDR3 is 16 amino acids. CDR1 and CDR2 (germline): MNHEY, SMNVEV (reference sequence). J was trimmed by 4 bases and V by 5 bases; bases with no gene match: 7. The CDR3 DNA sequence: TGTGCCAGCAGTCCATCCGGGACTAGCGGATACAATGAGCAGTTCTTC. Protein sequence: CASSPSGTSGYNEQFF.

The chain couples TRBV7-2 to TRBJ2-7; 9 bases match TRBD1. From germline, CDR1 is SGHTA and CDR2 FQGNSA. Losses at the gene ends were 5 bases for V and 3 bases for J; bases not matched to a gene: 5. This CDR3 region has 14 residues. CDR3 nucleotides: TGTGCCAGCAGCAACCGACAGGGGGTCTACGAGCAGTACTTC. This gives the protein CASSNRQGVYEQYF. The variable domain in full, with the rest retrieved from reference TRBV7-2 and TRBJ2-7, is GAGVSQSPSNKVTEKGKDVELRCDPISGHTALYWYRQSLGQGLEFLIYFQGNSAPDKSGLPSDRFSAERTGGSVSTLTIQRTQQEDSAVYLCASSNRQGVYEQYFGPGTRLTVT.

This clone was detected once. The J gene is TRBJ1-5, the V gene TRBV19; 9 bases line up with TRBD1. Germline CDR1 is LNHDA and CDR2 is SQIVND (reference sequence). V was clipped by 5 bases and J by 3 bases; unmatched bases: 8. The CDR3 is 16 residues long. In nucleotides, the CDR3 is TGTGCCAGTAGTTCATGGGGACAGGGTTTCAATCAGCCCCAGCATTTT. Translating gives CASSSWGQGFNQPQHF.

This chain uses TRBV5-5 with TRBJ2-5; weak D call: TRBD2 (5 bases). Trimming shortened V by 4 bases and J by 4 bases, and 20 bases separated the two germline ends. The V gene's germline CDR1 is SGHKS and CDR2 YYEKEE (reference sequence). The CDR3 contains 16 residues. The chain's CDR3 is CASSPTGVPKGETQYF. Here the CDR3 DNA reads TGTGCCAGCAGCCCGACCGGGGTACCCAAAGGAGAGACCCAGTACTTC.

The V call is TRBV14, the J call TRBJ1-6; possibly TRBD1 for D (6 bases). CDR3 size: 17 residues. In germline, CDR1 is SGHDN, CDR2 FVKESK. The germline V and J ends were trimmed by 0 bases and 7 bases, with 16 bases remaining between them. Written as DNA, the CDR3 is TGTGCCAGCAGCCAAGAACATGCGAGGGGGTTCAATTCACCCCTCCACTTT. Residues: CASSQEHARGFNSPLHF.

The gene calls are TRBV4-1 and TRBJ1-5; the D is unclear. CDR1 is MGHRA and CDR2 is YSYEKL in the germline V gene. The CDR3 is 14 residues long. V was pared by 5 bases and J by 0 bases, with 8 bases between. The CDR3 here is CASSEMYSNQPQHF. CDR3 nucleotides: TGCGCCAGCAGCGAGATGTATAGCAATCAGCCCCAGCATTTT.